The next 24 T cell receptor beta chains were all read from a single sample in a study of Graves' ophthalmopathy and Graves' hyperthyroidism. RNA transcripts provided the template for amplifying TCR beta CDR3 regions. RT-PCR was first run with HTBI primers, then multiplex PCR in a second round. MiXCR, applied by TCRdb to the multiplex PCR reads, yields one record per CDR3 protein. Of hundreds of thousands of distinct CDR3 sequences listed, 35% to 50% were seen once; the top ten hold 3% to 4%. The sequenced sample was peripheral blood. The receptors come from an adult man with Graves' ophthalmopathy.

The DNA of the CDR3 is TGTGCCAGCAGCGAAGCCGGGGCTCAAGAGACCCAGTACTTC. Its translation: CASSEAGAQETQYF. V is TRBV4-2 and J is TRBJ2-5; D assignment may be TRBD1 or TRBD2 (5 bases each). The germline gives CDR1 LGHNA, CDR2 YNFKEQ. Trimming removed 5 bases at V and 2 bases at J, with 12 bases between. There are 14 residues in the CDR3.

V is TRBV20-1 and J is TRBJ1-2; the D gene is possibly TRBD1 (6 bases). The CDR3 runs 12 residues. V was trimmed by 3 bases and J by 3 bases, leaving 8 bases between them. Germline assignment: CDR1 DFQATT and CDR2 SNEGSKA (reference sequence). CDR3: CSASHRDYGYTF. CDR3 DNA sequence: TGCAGTGCTAGCCACAGGGACTATGGCTACACCTTC.

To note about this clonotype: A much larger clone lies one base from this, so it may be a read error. CDR3 sequence: CASSSRDNTNEKPFF. The CDR3 DNA reads TGTGCCAGCAGCAGCCGGGACAATACTAATGAAAAACCGTTTTTT. The chain is built from TRBV9 and TRBJ1-4, with a possible D match to TRBD1 (6 bases). The CDR3 length is 15 residues. From germline, CDR1 is SGDLS and CDR2 YYNGEE.

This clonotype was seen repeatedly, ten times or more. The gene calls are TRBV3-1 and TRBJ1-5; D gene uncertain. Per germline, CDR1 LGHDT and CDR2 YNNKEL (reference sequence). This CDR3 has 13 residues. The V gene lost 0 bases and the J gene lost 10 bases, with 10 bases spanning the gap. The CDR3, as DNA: TGTGCCAGCAGCCAAGATCCACGGAATCCCCAGCATTTT. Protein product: CASSQDPRNPQHF.

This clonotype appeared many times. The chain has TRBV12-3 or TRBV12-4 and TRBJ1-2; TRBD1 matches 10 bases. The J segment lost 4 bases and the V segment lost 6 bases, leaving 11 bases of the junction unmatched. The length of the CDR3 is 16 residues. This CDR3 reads CASSPPGQGVSYGYTF. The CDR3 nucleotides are TGTGCCAGCAGCCCGCCCGGACAGGGGGTTAGCTATGGCTACACCTTC.

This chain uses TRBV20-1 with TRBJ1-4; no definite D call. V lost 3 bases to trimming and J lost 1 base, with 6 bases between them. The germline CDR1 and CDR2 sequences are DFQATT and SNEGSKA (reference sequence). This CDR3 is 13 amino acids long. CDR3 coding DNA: TGCAGTGCTAGCGGTGGAACTAATGAAAAACTGTTTTTT. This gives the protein CSASGGTNEKLFF.

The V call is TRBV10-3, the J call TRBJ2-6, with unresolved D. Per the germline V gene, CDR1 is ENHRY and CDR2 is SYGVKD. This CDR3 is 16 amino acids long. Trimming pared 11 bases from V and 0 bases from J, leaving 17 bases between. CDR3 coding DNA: TGTGCCTCCCAAGACCCCCGGAGCTCTGGGGCCAACGTCCTGACTTTC. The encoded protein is CASQDPRSSGANVLTF.

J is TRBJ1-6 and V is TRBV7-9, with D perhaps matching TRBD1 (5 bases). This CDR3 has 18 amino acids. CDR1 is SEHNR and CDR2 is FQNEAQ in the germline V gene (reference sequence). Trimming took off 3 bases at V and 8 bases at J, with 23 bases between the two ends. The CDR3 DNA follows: TGTGCCAGCAGCTTTGGCGGGGGATCAGATTGGTATGATTCACCCCTCCACTTT. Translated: CASSFGGGSDWYDSPLHF.

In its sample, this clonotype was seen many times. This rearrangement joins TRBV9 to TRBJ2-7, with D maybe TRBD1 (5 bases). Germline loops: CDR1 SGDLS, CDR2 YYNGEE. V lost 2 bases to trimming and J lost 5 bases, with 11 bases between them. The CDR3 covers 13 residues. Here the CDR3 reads CASSVGQGDEQYF. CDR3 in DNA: TGTGCCAGCAGCGTTGGGCAGGGCGACGAGCAGTACTTC.

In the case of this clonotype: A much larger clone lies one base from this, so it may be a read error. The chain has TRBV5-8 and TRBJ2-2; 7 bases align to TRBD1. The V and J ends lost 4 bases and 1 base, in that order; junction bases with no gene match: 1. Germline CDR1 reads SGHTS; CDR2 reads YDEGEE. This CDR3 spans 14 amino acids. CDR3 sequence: CASSGTVNTGELFF. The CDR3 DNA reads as TGTGCCAGCAGCGGGACAGTGAACACCGGGGAGCTGTTTTTT.

Here the CDR3 DNA reads TGTGCCAGCAGTTTATACAGCGTCGGGGAGCTGTTTTTT. This gives the protein CASSLYSVGELFF. The genes are TRBV2 and TRBJ2-2; D call uncertain. Germline CDR1 reads SNHLY; CDR2 reads FYNNEI. CDR3 size: 13 residues. Trimming pared 5 bases from V and 7 bases from J, leaving 11 bases between.

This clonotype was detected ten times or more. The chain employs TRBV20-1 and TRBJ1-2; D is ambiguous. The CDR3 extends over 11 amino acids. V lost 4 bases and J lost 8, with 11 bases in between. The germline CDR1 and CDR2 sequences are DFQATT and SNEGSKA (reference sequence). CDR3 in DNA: TGCAGTGCTACTCACAGTGTCGGCTACACCTTC. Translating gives CSATHSVGYTF.

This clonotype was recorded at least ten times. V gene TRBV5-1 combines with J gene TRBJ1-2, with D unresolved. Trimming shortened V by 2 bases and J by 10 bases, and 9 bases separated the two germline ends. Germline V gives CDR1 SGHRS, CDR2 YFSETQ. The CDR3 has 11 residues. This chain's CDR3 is CASSLDKAYTF. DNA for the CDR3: TGCGCCAGCAGCTTAGACAAGGCCTACACCTTC.

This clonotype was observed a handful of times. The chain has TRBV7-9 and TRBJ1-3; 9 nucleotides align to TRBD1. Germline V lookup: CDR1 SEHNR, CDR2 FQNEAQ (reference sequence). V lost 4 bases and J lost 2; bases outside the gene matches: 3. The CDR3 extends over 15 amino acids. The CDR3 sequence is CASSWDRVAGNTIYF. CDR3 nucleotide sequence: TGTGCCAGCAGCTGGGACAGGGTGGCTGGAAACACCATATATTTT.

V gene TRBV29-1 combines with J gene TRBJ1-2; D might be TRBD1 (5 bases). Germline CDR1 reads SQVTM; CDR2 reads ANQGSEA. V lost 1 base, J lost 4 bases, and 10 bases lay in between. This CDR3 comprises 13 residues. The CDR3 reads CSVEAAGLYGYTF. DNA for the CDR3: TGCAGCGTTGAAGCTGCAGGGCTCTATGGCTACACCTTC.

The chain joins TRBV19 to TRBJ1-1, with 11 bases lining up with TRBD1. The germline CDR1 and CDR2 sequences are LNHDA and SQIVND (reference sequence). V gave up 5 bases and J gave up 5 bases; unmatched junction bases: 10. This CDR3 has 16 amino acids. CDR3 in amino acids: CASSPQGQGGRTEAFF. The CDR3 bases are TGTGCCAGTAGTCCCCAGGGACAGGGGGGAAGGACTGAAGCTTTCTTT.

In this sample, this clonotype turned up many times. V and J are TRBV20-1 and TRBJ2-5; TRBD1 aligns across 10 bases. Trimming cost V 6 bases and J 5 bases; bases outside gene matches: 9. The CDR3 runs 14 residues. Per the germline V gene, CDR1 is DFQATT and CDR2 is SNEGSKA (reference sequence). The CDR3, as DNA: TGCAGTGCCTTGGACAGGGGGAGGTGGGAGACCCAGTACTTC. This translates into CSALDRGRWETQYF.

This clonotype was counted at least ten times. Here the CDR3 reads CATRRLEGEKLFF. CDR3 in DNA: TGTGCCACTCGCCGCCTCGAGGGTGAAAAACTGTTTTTT. V and J are TRBV10-3 and TRBJ1-4; no clear D gene. This CDR3 has 13 residues. Germline loops: CDR1 ENHRY, CDR2 SYGVKD. V was trimmed by 10 bases and J by 7 bases, leaving 16 bases between them.

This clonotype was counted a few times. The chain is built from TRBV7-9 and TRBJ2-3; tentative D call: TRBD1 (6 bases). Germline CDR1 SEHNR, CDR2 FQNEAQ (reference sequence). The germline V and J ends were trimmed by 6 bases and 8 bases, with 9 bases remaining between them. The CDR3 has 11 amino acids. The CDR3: CASSPRGTQYF. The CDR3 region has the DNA TGTGCCAGCAGTCCCAGGGGTACGCAGTATTTT.

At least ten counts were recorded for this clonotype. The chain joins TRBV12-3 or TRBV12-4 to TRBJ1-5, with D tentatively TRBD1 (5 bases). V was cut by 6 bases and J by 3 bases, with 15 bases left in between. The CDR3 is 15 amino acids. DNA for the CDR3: TGTGCCAGCAGGGGGATGGGGGGTAACAATCAGCCCCAGCATTTT. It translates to CASRGMGGNNQPQHF.

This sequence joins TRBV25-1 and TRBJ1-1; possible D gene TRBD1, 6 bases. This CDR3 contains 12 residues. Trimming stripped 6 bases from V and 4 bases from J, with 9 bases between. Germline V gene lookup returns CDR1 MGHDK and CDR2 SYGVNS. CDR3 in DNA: TGTGCCAGCAGGTTGGGGGCCACTGAAGCTTTCTTT. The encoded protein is CASRLGATEAFF.

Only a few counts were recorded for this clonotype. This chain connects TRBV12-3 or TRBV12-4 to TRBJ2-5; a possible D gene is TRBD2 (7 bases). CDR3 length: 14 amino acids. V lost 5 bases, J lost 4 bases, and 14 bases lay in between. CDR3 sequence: CASSHSGGGETQYF. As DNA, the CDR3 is TGTGCCAGCAGTCACTCGGGGGGCGGAGAGACCCAGTACTTC.

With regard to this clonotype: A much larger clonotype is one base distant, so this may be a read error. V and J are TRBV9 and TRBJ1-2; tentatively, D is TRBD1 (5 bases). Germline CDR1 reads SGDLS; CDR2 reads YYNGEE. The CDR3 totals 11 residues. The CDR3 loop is CAGSGTVGYTF. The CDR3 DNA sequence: TGTGCCGGCAGTGGGACGGTTGGCTACACCTTC.

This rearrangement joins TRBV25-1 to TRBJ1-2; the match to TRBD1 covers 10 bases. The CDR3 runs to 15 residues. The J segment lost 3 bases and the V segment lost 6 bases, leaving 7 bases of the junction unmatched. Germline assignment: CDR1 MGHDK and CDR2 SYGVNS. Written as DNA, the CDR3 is TGTGCCAGCAGCCCCGGGACAGGGGCGGACTATGGCTACACCTTC. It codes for CASSPGTGADYGYTF.